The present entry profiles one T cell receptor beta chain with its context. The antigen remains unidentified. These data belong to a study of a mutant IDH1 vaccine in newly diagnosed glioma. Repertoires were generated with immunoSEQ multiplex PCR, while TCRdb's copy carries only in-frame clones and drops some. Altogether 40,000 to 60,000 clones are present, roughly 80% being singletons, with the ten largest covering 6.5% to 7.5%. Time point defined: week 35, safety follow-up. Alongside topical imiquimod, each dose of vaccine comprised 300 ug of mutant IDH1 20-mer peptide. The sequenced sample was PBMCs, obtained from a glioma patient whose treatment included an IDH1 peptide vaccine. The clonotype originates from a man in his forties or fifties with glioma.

CDR3 DNA: TGTGCCAGCAGCTTAGACGGACAGGGCTCATTCTATGGCTACACCTTC. This encodes CASSLDGQGSFYGYTF. V usage is TRBV7-2 and J usage is TRBJ1-2; 8 nucleotides line up with TRBD1. The CDR3 consists of 16 residues. Germline V gene lookup returns CDR1 SGHTA and CDR2 FQGNSA. With 1 base clipped from V and 4 bases from J, the junction kept 8 bases outside the gene matches.